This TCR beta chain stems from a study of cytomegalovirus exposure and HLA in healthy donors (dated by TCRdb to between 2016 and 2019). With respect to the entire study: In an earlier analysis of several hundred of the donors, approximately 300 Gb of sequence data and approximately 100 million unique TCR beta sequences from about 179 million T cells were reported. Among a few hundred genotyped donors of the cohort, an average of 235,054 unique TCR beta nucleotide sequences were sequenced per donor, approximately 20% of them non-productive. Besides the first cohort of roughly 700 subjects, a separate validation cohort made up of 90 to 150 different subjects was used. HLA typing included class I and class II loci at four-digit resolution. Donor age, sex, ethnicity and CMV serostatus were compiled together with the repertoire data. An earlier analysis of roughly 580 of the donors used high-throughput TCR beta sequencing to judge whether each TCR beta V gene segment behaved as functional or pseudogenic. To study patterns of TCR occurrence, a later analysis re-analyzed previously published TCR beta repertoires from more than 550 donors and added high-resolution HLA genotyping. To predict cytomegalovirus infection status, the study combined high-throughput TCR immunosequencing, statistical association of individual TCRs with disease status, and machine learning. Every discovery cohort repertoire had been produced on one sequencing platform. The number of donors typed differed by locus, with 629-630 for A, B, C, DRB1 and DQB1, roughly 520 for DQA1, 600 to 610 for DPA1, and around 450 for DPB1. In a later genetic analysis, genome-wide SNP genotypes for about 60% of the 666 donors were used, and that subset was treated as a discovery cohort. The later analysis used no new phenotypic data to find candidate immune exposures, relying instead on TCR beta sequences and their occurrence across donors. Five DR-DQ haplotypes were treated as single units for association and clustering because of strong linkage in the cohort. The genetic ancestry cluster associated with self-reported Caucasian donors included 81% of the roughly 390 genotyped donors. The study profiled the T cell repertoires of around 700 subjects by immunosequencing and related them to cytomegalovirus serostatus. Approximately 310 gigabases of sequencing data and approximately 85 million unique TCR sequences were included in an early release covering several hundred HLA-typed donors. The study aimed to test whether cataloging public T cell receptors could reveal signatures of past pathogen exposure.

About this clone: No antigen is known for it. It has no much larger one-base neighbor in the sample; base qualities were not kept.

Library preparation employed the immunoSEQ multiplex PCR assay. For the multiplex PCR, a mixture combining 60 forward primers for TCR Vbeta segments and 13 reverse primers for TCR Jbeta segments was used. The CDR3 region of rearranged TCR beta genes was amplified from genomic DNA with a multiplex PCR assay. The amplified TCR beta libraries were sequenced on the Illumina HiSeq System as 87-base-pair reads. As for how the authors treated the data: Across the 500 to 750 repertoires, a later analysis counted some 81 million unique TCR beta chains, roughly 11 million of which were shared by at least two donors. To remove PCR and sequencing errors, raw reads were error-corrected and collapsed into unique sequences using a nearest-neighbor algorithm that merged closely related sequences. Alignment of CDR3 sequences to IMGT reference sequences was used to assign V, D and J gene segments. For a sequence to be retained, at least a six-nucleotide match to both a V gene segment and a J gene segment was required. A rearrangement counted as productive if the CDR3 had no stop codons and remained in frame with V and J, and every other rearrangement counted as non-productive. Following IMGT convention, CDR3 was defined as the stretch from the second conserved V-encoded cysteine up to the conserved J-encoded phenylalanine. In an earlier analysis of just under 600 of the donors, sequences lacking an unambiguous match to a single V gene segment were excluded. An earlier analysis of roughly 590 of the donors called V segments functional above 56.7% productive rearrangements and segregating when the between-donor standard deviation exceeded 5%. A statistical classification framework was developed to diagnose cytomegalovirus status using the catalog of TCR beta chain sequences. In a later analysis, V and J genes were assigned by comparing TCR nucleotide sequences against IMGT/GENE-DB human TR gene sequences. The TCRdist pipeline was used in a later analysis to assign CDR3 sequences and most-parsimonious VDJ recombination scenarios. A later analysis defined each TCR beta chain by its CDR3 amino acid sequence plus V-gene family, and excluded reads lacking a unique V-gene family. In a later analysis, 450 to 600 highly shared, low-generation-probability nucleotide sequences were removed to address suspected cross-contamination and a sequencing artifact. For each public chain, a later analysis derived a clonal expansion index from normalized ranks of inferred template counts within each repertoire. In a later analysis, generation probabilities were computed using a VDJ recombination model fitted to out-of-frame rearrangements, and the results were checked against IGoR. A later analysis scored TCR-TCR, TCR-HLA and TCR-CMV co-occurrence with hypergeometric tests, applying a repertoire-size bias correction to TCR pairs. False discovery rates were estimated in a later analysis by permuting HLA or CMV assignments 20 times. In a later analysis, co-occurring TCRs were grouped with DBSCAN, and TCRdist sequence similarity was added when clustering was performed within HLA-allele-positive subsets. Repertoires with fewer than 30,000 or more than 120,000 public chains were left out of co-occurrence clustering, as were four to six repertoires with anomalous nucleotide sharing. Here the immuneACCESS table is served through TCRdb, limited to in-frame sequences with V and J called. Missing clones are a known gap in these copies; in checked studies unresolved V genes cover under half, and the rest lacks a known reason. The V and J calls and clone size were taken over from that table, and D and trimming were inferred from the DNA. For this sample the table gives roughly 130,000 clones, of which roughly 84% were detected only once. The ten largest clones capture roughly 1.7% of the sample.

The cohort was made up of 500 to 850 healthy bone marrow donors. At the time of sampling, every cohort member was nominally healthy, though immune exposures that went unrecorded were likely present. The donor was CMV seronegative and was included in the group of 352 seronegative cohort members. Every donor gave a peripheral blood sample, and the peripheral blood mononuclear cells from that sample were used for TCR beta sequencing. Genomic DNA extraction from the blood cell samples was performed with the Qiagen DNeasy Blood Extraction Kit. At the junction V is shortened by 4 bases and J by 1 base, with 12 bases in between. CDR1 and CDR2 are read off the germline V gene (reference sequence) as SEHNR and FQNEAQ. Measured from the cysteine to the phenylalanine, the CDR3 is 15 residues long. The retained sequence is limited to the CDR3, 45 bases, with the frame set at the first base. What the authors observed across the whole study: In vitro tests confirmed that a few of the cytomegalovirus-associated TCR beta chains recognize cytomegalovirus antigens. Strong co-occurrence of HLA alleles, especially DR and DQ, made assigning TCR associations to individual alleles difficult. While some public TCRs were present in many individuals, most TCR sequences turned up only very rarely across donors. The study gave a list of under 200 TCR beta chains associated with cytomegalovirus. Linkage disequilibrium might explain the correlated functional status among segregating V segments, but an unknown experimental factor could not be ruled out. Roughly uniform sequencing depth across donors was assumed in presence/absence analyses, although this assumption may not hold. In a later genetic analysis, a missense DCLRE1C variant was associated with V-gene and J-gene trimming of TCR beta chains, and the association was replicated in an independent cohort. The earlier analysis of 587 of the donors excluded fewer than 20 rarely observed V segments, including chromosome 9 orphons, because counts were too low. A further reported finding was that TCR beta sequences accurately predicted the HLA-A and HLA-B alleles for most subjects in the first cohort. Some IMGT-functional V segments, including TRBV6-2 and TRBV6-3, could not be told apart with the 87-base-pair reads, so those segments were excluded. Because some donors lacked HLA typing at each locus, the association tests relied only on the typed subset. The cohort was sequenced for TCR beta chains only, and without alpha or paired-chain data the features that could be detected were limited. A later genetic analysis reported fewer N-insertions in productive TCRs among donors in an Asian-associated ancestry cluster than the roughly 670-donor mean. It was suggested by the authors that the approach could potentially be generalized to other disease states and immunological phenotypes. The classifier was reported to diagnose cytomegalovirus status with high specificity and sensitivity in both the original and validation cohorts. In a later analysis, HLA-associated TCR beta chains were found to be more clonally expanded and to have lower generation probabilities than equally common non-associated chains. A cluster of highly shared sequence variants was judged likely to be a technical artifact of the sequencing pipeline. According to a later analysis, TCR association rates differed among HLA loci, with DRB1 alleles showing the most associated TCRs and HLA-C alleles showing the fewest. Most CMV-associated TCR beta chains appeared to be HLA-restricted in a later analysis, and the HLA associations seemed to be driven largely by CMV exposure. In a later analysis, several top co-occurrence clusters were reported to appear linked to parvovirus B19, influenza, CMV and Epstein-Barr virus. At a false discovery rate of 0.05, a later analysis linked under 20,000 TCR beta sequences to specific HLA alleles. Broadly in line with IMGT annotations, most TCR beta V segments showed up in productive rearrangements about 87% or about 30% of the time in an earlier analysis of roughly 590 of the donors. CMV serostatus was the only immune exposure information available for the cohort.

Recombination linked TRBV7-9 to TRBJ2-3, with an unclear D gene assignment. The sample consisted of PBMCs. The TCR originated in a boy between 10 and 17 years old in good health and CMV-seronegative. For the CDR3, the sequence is CASSSLAPGTDTQYF. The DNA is TGTGCCAGCAGCTCACTCGCGCCGGGCACAGATACGCAGTATTTT.